The 16 T cell receptor beta chains below were found in one sample sequenced in a study of T cells expressing NK-cell markers. From the 5' RACE reads, TCRdb lists one entry per CDR3 protein and no DNA. The sample table includes about 260,000 distinct CDR3 sequences. Sequenced sample: blood T cells: a sorted CD56 or NKG2C T cell subset, CD4+ or CD8+ T cells, or bulk PBMC T cells (not recorded which). All receptors come from a woman between 18 and 70 years old in good health.

The chain employs TRBV18 and TRBJ1-6. CDR1 is KGHSH, CDR2 LQKENI, per germline. The length of the CDR3 is 12 residues. CDR3 region: CASSPPNSPLHF.

This chain connects TRBV29-1 to TRBJ2-1; TCRdb designates TRBD2, a call that cannot be tested without DNA. The germline gives CDR1 SQVTM, CDR2 ANQGSEA. The CDR3 covers 18 residues. CDR3 protein: CSVPPGSGRAGIHNEQFF.

This chain joins TRBV6-2 or TRBV6-3 and TRBJ2-1. Germline-derived CDR1 and CDR2 are MNHEY and SVGEGT. The CDR3 runs 17 residues. CDR3 region: CASSYSRSWTLYNEQFF.

The chain has TRBV29-1 and TRBJ2-2. The CDR3 contains 15 residues. Per germline, CDR1 SQVTM and CDR2 ANQGSEA. The CDR3 spells CSVGWDLTNTGELFF.

The chain recombines TRBV2 with TRBJ1-6. From germline, CDR1 is SNHLY and CDR2 FYNNEI. The CDR3 runs to 15 residues. The CDR3 is CASSEGSPPDSPLHF.

This chain uses TRBV20-1 with TRBJ2-5. Germline V lookup: CDR1 DFQATT, CDR2 SNEGSKA (reference sequence). The CDR3 spans 12 residues. CDR3 region: CSAQERQETQYF.

This chain uses TRBV30 with TRBJ2-1; absent DNA, TCRdb's TRBD1 call cannot be checked. This CDR3 is built from 15 residues. Germline CDR1 is GTSNPN and CDR2 is SVGIG (reference sequence). CDR3 in amino acids: CAWTTQGVGGNEQFF.

The chain recombines TRBV3-1 with TRBJ2-1. CDR3 size: 14 residues. Germline V CDR1 and CDR2: LGHDT, YNNKEL (reference sequence). The CDR3 sequence is CASSPYFVYNEQFF.

The V and J genes are TRBV6-5 and TRBJ2-1; no DNA is available, so the TRBD1 call from TCRdb remains unchecked. This CDR3 has 14 residues. Per germline, CDR1 MNHEY and CDR2 SVGAGI. The CDR3 here is CASSYGTSYNEQFF.

The V and J genes are TRBV24-1 and TRBJ1-5. Germline CDR1 is KGHDR and CDR2 is SFDVKD. This CDR3 is built from 15 residues. This CDR3 reads CATSDPRYSNQPQHF.

J is TRBJ1-2 and V is TRBV5-8; TCRdb's D call, TRBD1, is unchecked because there is no DNA. Per germline, CDR1 SGHTS and CDR2 YDEGEE. The CDR3 sequence is 14 residues long. The CDR3 sequence is CASSLGGQNYGYTF.

The gene calls are TRBV6-4 and TRBJ2-1; TCRdb reports TRBD2, a call that lacks DNA to check it against. This CDR3 has 16 amino acids. CDR1 and CDR2 (germline): MRHNA, SNTAGT. The CDR3 sequence is CASSEVGTSRYNEQFF.

The chain carries TRBV10-1 and TRBJ2-1. Germline loops: CDR1 WNHNN, CDR2 SYGVQD (reference sequence). This CDR3 contains 12 residues. This chain's CDR3 is CASRDSRNEQFF.

The chain's CDR3 is CASRRGLNSYEQYF. The chain is built from TRBV6-1 and TRBJ2-7; TCRdb picks TRBD2, but there is no DNA to check that call. CDR1 MNHNS and CDR2 SASEGT come from the germline V gene. This CDR3 comprises 14 residues.

The gene calls are TRBV30 and TRBJ1-2; TCRdb proposes TRBD1, but this gene call is untestable without DNA. Per germline, CDR1 GTSNPN and CDR2 SVGIG (reference sequence). The CDR3 runs to 19 residues. CDR3: CAWSARPPGHNVGNYGYTF.

V gene TRBV28 combines with J gene TRBJ2-7; TCRdb outputs TRBD1, but without DNA this stays unchecked. Per the germline V gene, CDR1 is MDHEN and CDR2 is SYDVKM. This CDR3 is 19 amino acids long. The CDR3 protein is CASSPTGTGVERLDTEQYF.